This TCR beta chain was identified in a study of blood T cell repertoires in COVID-19. Profiling relied on immunoSEQ multiplex PCR, and the TCRdb table lists in-frame clones only, not all of them. The repertoire holds more than 85,000 clones, with 84% as singletons. The CDR3 consists of 18 residues. Germline CDR1 is SGHNT and CDR2 is YENEEA. The J segment lost 2 bases and the V segment lost 4 bases, leaving 10 bases of the junction unmatched. This sequence joins TRBV11-3 and TRBJ2-1; TRBD2 aligns across 11 bases. The clonotype comes from a human donor in a cohort sampled during active COVID-19. Sequenced material: peripheral blood. CDR3 DNA: TGTGCCAGCAGCTCAAGGACGACTAGCGGGGCTACCTACAATGAGCAGTTCTTC. Protein sequence: CASSSRTTSGATYNEQFF.